This record looks at one T cell receptor beta chain sequence and its context. Its antigen is not identified. This specimen comes from a study of cytomegalovirus exposure and HLA in healthy donors. Notes on the study in general: An analysis done earlier found most TCR beta V segments productive about 87% or about 30% of the time.

The PCR ran on 60 Vbeta and 13 Jbeta primers. Method: immunoSEQ multiplex PCR; TCRdb's copy keeps in-frame clones and lacks some. The profile shows 130,000 to 150,000 clones, 60% to 80% of them singletons. Trimming removed 2 bases at V and 11 bases at J, with 21 bases between. Looked up from germline, CDR1 is SQVTM and CDR2 is ANQGSEA. The CDR3 covers 14 residues. Likely unrecorded immune exposures existed in these nominally healthy donors. The source of this sequence is a woman between 40 and 50 years old in good health and CMV-seropositive. The chain is built from TRBV29-1 and TRBJ1-1; D gene uncertain. The sequencing input was PBMCs. The CDR3 DNA is TGCAGCGTTGAAAAGCTTTTGTTGCGGTCATCGGCTTTCTTT. Translated: CSVEKLLLRSSAFF.